Listed here is a single T cell receptor beta chain. Its antigen is as yet unknown. Unique-molecular-identifier-tagged TCR beta cDNA libraries were used. Once about 0.95 to 10 million T cells were used, approximately 520,000 cDNA molecules resulted. TCRdb itself ran the PCR reads through MiXCR, one entry per CDR3 protein. Seen here are about 770,000 distinct CDR3 sequences, 35% to 55% observed once, and the top ten hold around 4.7%. The sample originates from a study of post-analysis software for immune sequencing data. At the level of the study: Secondary progressive, relapsing-remitting and progressive-relapsing multiple sclerosis were among the included disease courses.

Losses at the gene ends were 3 bases for V and 3 bases for J; bases not matched to a gene: 10. The germline V gene encodes CDR1 SGHDT and CDR2 YYEEEE. The CDR3 has 17 residues. Study-wide findings and caveats: F measure grouped same-batch samples tightly together. Comparison with controls showed significantly lower normalized Chao1 diversity in multiple sclerosis patients. Roughly five TRBV segments were significantly more frequent in patients than in controls. TRBV5-6, TRBV5-1 and TRBV20-1 were among these segments.

The sequenced material came from blood. This rearrangement joins TRBV5-6 to TRBJ2-3, with 10 bases identical to TRBD1. This clonotype originated in a girl aged 10 to 17 with multiple sclerosis. This CDR3 reads CASSSEGQGTATDTQYF. CDR3 nucleotides: TGTGCCAGCAGCTCAGAGGGACAGGGGACGGCGACAGATACGCAGTATTTT.